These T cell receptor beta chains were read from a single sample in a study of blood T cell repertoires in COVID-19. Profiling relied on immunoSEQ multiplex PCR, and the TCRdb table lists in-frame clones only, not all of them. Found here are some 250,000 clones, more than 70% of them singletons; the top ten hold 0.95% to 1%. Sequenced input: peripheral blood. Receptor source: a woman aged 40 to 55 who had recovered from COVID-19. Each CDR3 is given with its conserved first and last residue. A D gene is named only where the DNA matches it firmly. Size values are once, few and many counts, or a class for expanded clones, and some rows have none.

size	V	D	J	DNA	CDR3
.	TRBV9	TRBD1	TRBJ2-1	TGTGCCAGCAGCGTAGCTGGAGACAGGGTACACAATGAGCAGTTCTTC	CASSVAGDRVHNEQFF
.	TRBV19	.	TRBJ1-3	TGTGCCAGTAGTATGTGGGGTGGACAGAGGACGGCTGGAAACACCATATATTTT	CASSMWGGQRTAGNTIYF
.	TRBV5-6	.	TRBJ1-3	TGTGCCAGCAGCATTCTAGGACAACTGTCGGGAAACACCATATATTTT	CASSILGQLSGNTIYF
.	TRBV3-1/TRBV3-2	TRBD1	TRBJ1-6	TGTGCCAGCAGCCAACGGACAGGCACCAATTCACCCCTCCACTTT	CASSQRTGTNSPLHF
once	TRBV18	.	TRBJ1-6	TGTGCCAGCTCACCGGGCCCGGAGGGTATTTCACCCCTCCACTTT	CASSPGPEGISPLHF
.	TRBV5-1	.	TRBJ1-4	TGCGCCAGCAGTCTGACAGGTTTTAATGAAAAACTGTTTTTT	CASSLTGFNEKLFF
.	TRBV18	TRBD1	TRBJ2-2	TGTGCCAGCTCCCGAAGACAGGGAACGGGCCGAGCGAACACCGGGGAGCTGTTTTTT	CASSRRQGTGRANTGELFF
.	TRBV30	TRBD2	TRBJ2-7	TGTGCCTGGAGTGGCGGGAGGTCCTCCTACGAGCAGTACTTC	CAWSGGRSSYEQYF
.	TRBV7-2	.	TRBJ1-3	TGTGCCAGCAGCCTCACAGGGAGCGGAAACACCATATATTTT	CASSLTGSGNTIYF
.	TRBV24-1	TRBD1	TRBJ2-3	TGTGCCACCAGTGATCCCCTGACAGGGGGCCCAGATACGCAGTATTTT	CATSDPLTGGPDTQYF
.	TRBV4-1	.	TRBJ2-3	TGCGCCAGCAGCCACCCTAGGACAGATACGCAGTATTTT	CASSHPRTDTQYF
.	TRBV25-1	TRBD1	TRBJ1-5	TGTGCCAGCAGTGAAGGGACAGCACCCAATCAGCCCCAGCATTTT	CASSEGTAPNQPQHF
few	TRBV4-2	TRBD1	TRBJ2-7	TGTGCCAGCAGCCAAGACACCGGGACAGGATTTGAGGAGCAGTACTTC	CASSQDTGTGFEEQYF
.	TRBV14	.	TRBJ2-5	TGTGCCAGCAGCCAAGATCGGGGGACCCAGTACTTC	CASSQDRGTQYF
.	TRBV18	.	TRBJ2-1	TGTGCCAGCTCCCCGGGGGGCGTCGCGTGGGAGCAGTTCTTC	CASSPGGVAWEQFF
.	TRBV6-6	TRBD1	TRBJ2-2	TGTGCCAGCACCACCGCAGGGGGCCGGACCGGGGAGCTGTTTTTT	CASTTAGGRTGELFF
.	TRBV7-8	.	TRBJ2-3	TGTGCCAGCAGCTCCCGCGGGACCCCTGGGGTGGATACGCAGTATTTT	CASSSRGTPGVDTQYF
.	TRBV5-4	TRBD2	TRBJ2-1	TGTGCCAGCAGCCCGATGGCGGTAGCGGGAGGGGATGAGCAGTTCTTC	CASSPMAVAGGDEQFF
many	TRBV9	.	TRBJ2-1	TGTGCCAGCATGCGGGGCCTCCTGGGACACAATGAGCAGTTCTTC	CASMRGLLGHNEQFF
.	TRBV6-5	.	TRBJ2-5	TGTGCCACCAACCCCACGGGAGAGACCCAGTACTTC	CATNPTGETQYF
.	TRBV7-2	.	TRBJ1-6	TGTGCCAGCAGCTCGGGGGGGGTGGGCTCACCCCTCCACTTT	CASSSGGVGSPLHF
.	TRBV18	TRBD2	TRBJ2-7	TGTGCCAGCTCACCAACCCTCGGACTAGCGGGAGGTTTGTACGAGCAGTACTTC	CASSPTLGLAGGLYEQYF
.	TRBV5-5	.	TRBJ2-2	TGTGCCAGCAGCTTGCCCCTCCGAGTCACGAACACCGGGGAGCTGTTTTTT	CASSLPLRVTNTGELFF
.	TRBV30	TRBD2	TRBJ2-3	TGTGCCTGGAGTGTACTGCGCGGGGGGGGCACAGATACGCAGTATTTT	CAWSVLRGGGTDTQYF
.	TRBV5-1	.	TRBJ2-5	TGCGCCAGCAGCTTGGGGGACGGAGGGTGGCAAGAGACCCAGTACTTC	CASSLGDGGWQETQYF
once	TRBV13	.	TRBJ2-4	TGTGCCAGCAGCTTAGGTAACCTAGTGGGCAAAAACATTCAGTACTTC	CASSLGNLVGKNIQYF
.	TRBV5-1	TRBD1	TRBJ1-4	TGCGCCAGCAGCTCTGGGACAGCCCGAGAAAAACTGTTTTTT	CASSSGTAREKLFF
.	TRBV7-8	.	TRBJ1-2	TGTGCCAGCAGCCGAGCGGGGAGGGCCGGGTCTAGGTATGGCTACACCTTC	CASSRAGRAGSRYGYTF
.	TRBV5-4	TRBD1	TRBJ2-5	TGTGCCAGCAGCTTGGCCCCAGGGGGCGCCGGGGAGACCCAGTACTTC	CASSLAPGGAGETQYF
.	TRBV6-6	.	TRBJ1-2	TGTGCCAGCAGGGGTCCTGACACGAAAGGTGGCTACACCTTC	CASRGPDTKGGYTF
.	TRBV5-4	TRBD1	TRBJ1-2	TGTGCCAGCAGCTTGGACAGGGGGCGAGAAGGCTACACCTTC	CASSLDRGREGYTF
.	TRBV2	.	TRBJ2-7	TGTGCCAGCACGCCCCTCCGGTCGGTTGGCGAGCAGTACTTC	CASTPLRSVGEQYF